This TCR beta chain was sequenced for a study of shared clonotypes between healthy human individuals. Only in-frame clones appear in the TCRdb table, and some are missing; sequencing was by immunoSEQ multiplex PCR. The data show approximately 700,000 clones, about three quarters seen once. Germline values: CDR1 GTSNPN, CDR2 SVGIG (reference sequence). The CDR3 contains 15 residues. V shed 3 bases and J 3 bases; nucleotides not matched to a gene: 7. Sequencing used memory CD4+ T cells sorted from blood. The subset here: CD45RA-negative fraction. The clonotype originates from a woman aged 25 to 45 in good health. The chain couples TRBV30 to TRBJ2-3; 9 positions agree with TRBD2. The CDR3 bases are TGTGCCTGGAGCGCAGTAGCGGGAGAGACAGATACGCAGTATTTT. This encodes CAWSAVAGETDTQYF.